Listed below are T cell receptor beta chains from one sample, sequenced in a study of cytomegalovirus exposure and HLA in healthy donors. Assay: immunoSEQ multiplex PCR; the TCRdb copy retains only in-frame clones and omits some. The data contain 73,000 or so clones, more than 80% of them singletons. Input material: PBMCs. The origin of the receptors is a human donor in good health. Each CDR3 is given with its conserved first and last residue. The order of the fields is D gene, clone size, J gene, V gene, CDR3 DNA, CDR3 protein. A D gene is named only where the DNA matches it firmly. Clone size is not always given. Where it is, it says once, few, many or a class for expanded clones.

>-|-|TRBJ2-2|TRBV19
TGTGCCAGTAGAAATACTAGGGACACCGGGGAGCTGTTTTTT
CASRNTRDTGELFF
>TRBD2|-|TRBJ2-3|TRBV11-2
TGTGCCAGCAGAAGACTAGCGGTGGTCACAGATACGCAGTATTTT
CASRRLAVVTDTQYF
>-|-|TRBJ1-5|TRBV5-1
TGCGCCAGCAGTTCCGGGTCCAGCAATCAGCCCCAGCATTTT
CASSSGSSNQPQHF
>TRBD1|-|TRBJ2-7|TRBV7-8
TGTGCCAGCAGCTTATTACAGGGGCCCTCCTACGAGCAGTACTTC
CASSLLQGPSYEQYF
>-|few|TRBJ1-6|TRBV11-2
-
CASSLGRAGPRGSPLHF
>TRBD1|-|TRBJ1-1|TRBV9
TGTGCCAGCAGCGTACAGGGGGCAGGGAACACTGAAGCTTTCTTT
CASSVQGAGNTEAFF
>-|-|TRBJ2-1|TRBV19
TGTGCCAGTACCCAAGGGGCGGGGAACTACAATGAGCAGTTCTTC
CASTQGAGNYNEQFF
>TRBD1|-|TRBJ1-2|TRBV13
TGTGCCAGCAGCTTAGGCGGGGACAGGCATGGCTACACCTTC
CASSLGGDRHGYTF
>-|-|TRBJ1-2|TRBV20-1
TGCAGTGTTTATCAGGGGGGCTACACCTTC
CSVYQGGYTF
>TRBD2|-|TRBJ2-5|TRBV7-2
TGTGCCAGCAGCTTCACAGCGGGGCTCCAAGAGACCCAGTACTTC
CASSFTAGLQETQYF
>TRBD1|-|TRBJ1-4|TRBV7-9
TGTGCCAGCAGCTTAATGACAGGGAATGAAAAACTGTTTTTT
CASSLMTGNEKLFF
>-|-|TRBJ2-5|TRBV6-6
TGTGCCAGCGGGGGGACAGCGAGAGGGGAGACCCAGTACTTC
CASGGTARGETQYF
>-|-|TRBJ2-3|TRBV11-2
TGTGCCAGCAGCTTAGATGTCTCGCGGGGGCCAATCACAGATACGCAGTATTTT
CASSLDVSRGPITDTQYF
>-|-|TRBJ1-2|TRBV30
TGTGCCTGCCAGGCCTCCTATGGCTACACCTTC
CACQASYGYTF
>-|once|TRBJ1-6|TRBV5-1
TGCGCCAGCAGTTTTGAGGAGCAGATTTCACCCCTCCACTTT
CASSFEEQISPLHF
>-|-|TRBJ1-2|TRBV9
TGTGCCAGCAGCGGCGGAGGCGGCATATATGGCTACACCTTC
CASSGGGGIYGYTF
>-|-|TRBJ1-3|TRBV6-1
TGTGCCAGCAGTGAACAGGGCCGACCTGGAAACACCATATATTTT
CASSEQGRPGNTIYF